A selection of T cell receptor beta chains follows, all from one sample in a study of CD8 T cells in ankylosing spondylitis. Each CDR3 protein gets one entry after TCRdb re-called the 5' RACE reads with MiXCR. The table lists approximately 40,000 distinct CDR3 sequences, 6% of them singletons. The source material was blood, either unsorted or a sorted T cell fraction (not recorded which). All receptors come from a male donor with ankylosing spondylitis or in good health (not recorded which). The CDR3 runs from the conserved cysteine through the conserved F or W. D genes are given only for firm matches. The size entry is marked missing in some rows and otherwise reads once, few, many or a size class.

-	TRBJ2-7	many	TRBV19	CASSLQGIHEQYF	TGTGCCAGCAGCTTACAGGGTATCCACGAGCAGTACTTC
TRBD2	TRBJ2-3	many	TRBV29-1	CSVAGTSDVGTDTQYF	TGCAGCGTAGCCGGGACTAGCGACGTGGGCACAGATACGCAGTATTTT
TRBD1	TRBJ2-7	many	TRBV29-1	CSVEILPGQGSYEQYF	TGCAGCGTTGAAATTCTCCCCGGACAGGGCTCCTACGAGCAGTACTTC
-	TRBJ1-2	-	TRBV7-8	CASSLVASAYSYTF	TGTGCCAGCAGCTTAGTTGCATCCGCCTACAGCTACACCTTC
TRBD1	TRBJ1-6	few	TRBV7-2	CASSLAGTGVGSPLHF	TGTGCCAGCAGCTTAGCGGGGACAGGGGTCGGCTCACCCCTCCACTTT
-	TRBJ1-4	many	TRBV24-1	CATSDPDSLNNEKLFF	TGTGCCACCAGTGACCCGGACTCCCTGAACAATGAAAAACTGTTTTTT
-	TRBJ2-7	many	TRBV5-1	CASSLGSGQHYEQYF	TGCGCCAGCAGCTTGGGGTCAGGCCAGCATTACGAGCAGTACTTC
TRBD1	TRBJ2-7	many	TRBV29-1	CSVEPGQGNYEQYF	TGCAGCGTCGAGCCGGGACAGGGTAACTACGAGCAGTACTTC
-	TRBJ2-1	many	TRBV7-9	CASSLVFGQGMWNEQFF	TGTGCCAGCAGCTTAGTGTTTGGGCAGGGTATGTGGAATGAGCAGTTCTTC
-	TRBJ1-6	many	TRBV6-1	CASSEGTENSPLHF	TGTGCCAGCAGTGAAGGGACAGAGAATTCACCCCTCCACTTT
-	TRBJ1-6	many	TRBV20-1	CSARPSFGSPLHF	TGCAGTGCTAGACCGTCCTTTGGTTCACCCCTCCACTTT
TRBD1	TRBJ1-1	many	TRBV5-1	CASSEGTGGPYATEAFF	TGCGCCAGCAGCGAGGGGACAGGGGGCCCGTACGCCACTGAAGCTTTCTTT
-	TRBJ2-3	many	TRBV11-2	CASSFGHSGTDTQYF	TGTGCCAGCAGCTTCGGTCATTCTGGAACAGATACGCAGTATTTT
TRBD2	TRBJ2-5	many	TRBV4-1	CASSQVLAGGPIQETQYF	TGCGCCAGCAGCCAAGTTTTAGCGGGAGGCCCCATCCAAGAGACCCAGTACTTC
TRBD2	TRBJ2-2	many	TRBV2	CASRGSGRELFF	TGTGCCAGCAGGGGTAGCGGGAGGGAGCTGTTTTTT
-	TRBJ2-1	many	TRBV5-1	CASSFLLAGVDNEQFF	TGCGCCAGCAGCTTCCTTCTCGCGGGTGTTGACAATGAGCAGTTCTTC
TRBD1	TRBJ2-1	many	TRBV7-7	CASSLGTGGNEQFF	TGTGCTAGCAGCCTGGGGACAGGCGGCAATGAGCAGTTCTTC
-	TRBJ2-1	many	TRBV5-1	CASSLEGHQFF	TGCGCCAGCAGCTTGGAGGGACACCAGTTCTTC
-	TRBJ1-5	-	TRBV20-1	CSASGTDYSNQPQHF	TGCAGTGCTAGCGGTACGGATTATAGCAATCAGCCCCAGCATTTT
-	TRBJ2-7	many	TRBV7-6	CASSLTGSYSYEQYF	TGTGCCAGCAGCTTGACGGGCTCTTATTCCTACGAGCAGTACTTC
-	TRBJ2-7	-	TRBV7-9	CASSLRGGLEQYF	TGTGCCAGCAGCTTAAGAGGAGGGTTAGAGCAGTACTTC
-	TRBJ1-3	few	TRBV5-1	CASSQTEKGTIYF	TGCGCCAGCAGCCAAACCGAGAAGGGCACCATATATTTT
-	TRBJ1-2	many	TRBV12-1	CASSFAGARGYTF	TGTGCCAGCAGCTTTGCGGGGGCGCGTGGCTACACCTTC
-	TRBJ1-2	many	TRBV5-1	CASSPRPGPTSGGYTF	TGCGCCAGCAGCCCCCGCCCGGGACCGACGTCTGGTGGCTACACCTTC
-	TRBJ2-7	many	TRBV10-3	CAISESGSYEQYF	TGTGCCATCAGTGAGTCCGGTTCCTACGAGCAGTACTTC
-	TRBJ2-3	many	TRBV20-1	CSARSTSALTQYF	TGCAGTGCTAGATCCACGTCTGCCCTGACGCAGTATTTT
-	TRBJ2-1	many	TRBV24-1	CATSDLRGVFSNEQFF	TGTGCCACCAGTGATTTACGAGGGGTTTTTAGCAATGAGCAGTTCTTC
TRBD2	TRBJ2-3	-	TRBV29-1	CSVGPGLAGGRDTQYF	TGCAGCGTCGGTCCGGGACTAGCGGGTGGGAGGGATACGCAGTATTTT
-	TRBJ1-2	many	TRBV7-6	CASSLQPGPSYGYTF	TGTGCCAGCAGCTTACAGCCGGGCCCATCATATGGCTACACCTTC
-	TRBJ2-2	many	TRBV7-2	CASSLVRSTGELFF	TGTGCCAGCAGCTTAGTACGGAGCACCGGGGAGCTGTTTTTT
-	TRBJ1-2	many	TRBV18	CASSPRRGGHGYTF	TGTGCCAGCTCACCACGGCGGGGGGGCCATGGCTACACCTTC
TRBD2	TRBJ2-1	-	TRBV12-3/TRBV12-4	CTSRPSGLAGTPSYNEQFF	TGTACCAGCAGGCCTTCGGGACTAGCGGGAACACCTTCCTACAATGAGCAGTTCTTC
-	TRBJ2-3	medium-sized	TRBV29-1	CSAWWSSDTQYF	TGCAGCGCTTGGTGGAGCTCAGATACGCAGTATTTT
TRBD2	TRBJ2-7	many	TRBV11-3	CASSLRGLASEQYF	TGTGCCAGCAGCTTGAGGGGACTAGCCAGCGAGCAGTACTTC
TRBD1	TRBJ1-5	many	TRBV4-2	CASSHGQGASLFDQPQHF	TGTGCCAGCAGCCATGGACAGGGGGCATCCCTCTTCGATCAGCCCCAGCATTTT
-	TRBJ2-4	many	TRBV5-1	CASSLLTRGAKNIQYF	TGCGCCAGCAGCCTATTGACGAGGGGGGCCAAAAACATTCAGTACTTC
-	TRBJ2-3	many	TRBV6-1	CASSEGIGTRGTQYF	TGTGCCAGCAGTGAAGGAATAGGGACAAGGGGTACGCAGTATTTT
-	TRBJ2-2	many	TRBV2	CASSVSTLGTGELFF	TGTGCCAGCAGTGTTAGTACCCTAGGCACCGGGGAGCTGTTTTTT
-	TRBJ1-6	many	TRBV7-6	CASSLVGTGASPLHF	TGTGCCAGCAGCTTGGTCGGGACGGGCGCTTCACCCCTCCACTTT
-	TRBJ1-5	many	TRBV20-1	CSAGGREQPQHF	TGCAGTGCTGGGGGTCGTGAGCAGCCCCAGCATTTT
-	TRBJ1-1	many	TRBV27	CASSFQGTEAFF	TGTGCCAGCAGTTTTCAGGGCACTGAAGCTTTCTTT
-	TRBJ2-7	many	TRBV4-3	CASSQDDRSSYEQYF	TGCGCCAGCAGCCAAGACGACAGGAGCTCCTACGAGCAGTACTTC
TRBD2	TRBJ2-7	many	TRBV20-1	CSARDYSYEQYF	TGCAGTGCCAGGGACTACTCCTACGAGCAGTACTTC
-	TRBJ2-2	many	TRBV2	CASSGPSNTGELFF	TGTGCCAGCAGTGGCCCCTCGAACACCGGGGAGCTGTTTTTT
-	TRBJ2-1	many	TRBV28	CASRISGFSSYNEQFF	TGTGCCAGCAGGATTAGCGGATTTAGCTCCTACAATGAGCAGTTCTTC
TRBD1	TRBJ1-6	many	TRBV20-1	CSARDGSRGQKRSPLHF	TGCAGTGCTAGAGATGGATCCAGGGGGCAAAAGCGTTCACCCCTCCACTTT
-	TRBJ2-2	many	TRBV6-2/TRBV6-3	CASRPRVAAGELFF	TGTGCCAGCAGACCCCGGGTAGCGGCCGGGGAGCTGTTTTTT
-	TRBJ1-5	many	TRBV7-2	CASSGDMNQPQHF	TGTGCCAGCAGCGGGGACATGAATCAGCCCCAGCATTTT
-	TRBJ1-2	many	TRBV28	CASSLVAGSYGYTF	TGTGCCAGCAGTTTAGTAGCAGGGAGCTATGGCTACACCTTC
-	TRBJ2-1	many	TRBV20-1	CSAINPGRDNEQFF	TGCAGTGCTATAAACCCGGGTCGAGACAATGAGCAGTTCTTC
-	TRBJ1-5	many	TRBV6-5	CASSHTGTQDKNQPQHF	TGTGCCAGCAGTCACACCGGGACACAAGACAAAAATCAGCCCCAGCATTTT
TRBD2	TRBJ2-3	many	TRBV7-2	CASRLGGGTDTQYF	TGTGCCAGCAGGCTTGGGGGGGGCACAGATACGCAGTATTTT
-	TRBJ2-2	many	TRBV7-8	CASSPVVGQATGELFF	TGTGCCAGCAGCCCGGTGGTAGGGCAAGCCACCGGGGAGCTGTTTTTT